This is a list of T cell receptor beta chains from one sample in a study of shared clonotypes between healthy human individuals. The protocol was immunoSEQ multiplex PCR, while the TCRdb copy is restricted to in-frame clones and leaves out a portion. The repertoire holds roughly 1,000,000 clones, 70% to 80% seen once, with around 0.6% in the top ten. Sequences were obtained from memory CD4+ T cells from PBMCs. Every receptor here comes from a man in his late teens or twenties in good health. Some clones in this sample may be carry-over from other donors' samples. Each CDR3 is given with its conserved first and last residue. D genes are given only for firm matches. Some rows have no size entry. The others give once, few or many, or a class for an expanded clone.

clone_size,j_call,v_call,d_call,cdr3_nt,cdr3_aa
once,TRBJ2-7,TRBV2,TRBD1,TGTGCCAGCAGCGGACAGGGGCCTCCCTACGAGCAGTACTTC,CASSGQGPPYEQYF
.,TRBJ2-7,TRBV30,TRBD2,TGTGCCTGGGGGAGGGGCGGCGGGGACGAGCAGTACTTC,CAWGRGGGDEQYF
few,TRBJ2-2,TRBV7-2,TRBD2,TGTGCCAGCAGCTTGACTAGCGGGAGGTTCGACACCGGGGAGCTGTTTTTT,CASSLTSGRFDTGELFF
many,TRBJ1-1,TRBV28,.,TGTGCCAGCAGTTTATTTTCAGGGGCCTTGAACACTGAAGCTTTCTTT,CASSLFSGALNTEAFF
.,TRBJ1-1,TRBV7-9,.,TGTGCCAGCAGCTTAGGACTAGGGGGGCTGAACACTGAAGCTTTCTTT,CASSLGLGGLNTEAFF
few,TRBJ2-1,TRBV11-2,.,TGTGCCAGCAGCCATACTAGGAACAATGAGCAGTTCTTC,CASSHTRNNEQFF
.,TRBJ2-6,TRBV2,.,TGTGCCAGCAGTGAACTATCTGGGGCCAACGTCCTGACTTTC,CASSELSGANVLTF
.,TRBJ1-4,TRBV5-1,.,TGCGCCAGCAGGGCCTTCGGGGGATCTAATGAAAAACTGTTTTTT,CASRAFGGSNEKLFF
once,TRBJ1-5,TRBV6-6,.,TGTGCCAGCAGCCTACGGGGGGCCGACAGCCTCCTGCATTTT,CASSLRGADSLLHF
.,TRBJ2-7,TRBV7-3,.,TGTGCCAGCAGCTTAATGCCGGGGGCCTTGGGCGAGCAGTACTTC,CASSLMPGALGEQYF
few,TRBJ2-5,TRBV14,.,TGTGCCAGCAGCCAAGGGTCTGGGGGTGCCGGAGATGCCCAGTACTTC,CASSQGSGGAGDAQYF
.,TRBJ2-7,TRBV6-5,.,TGTGCCAGCAGTTACGGGGGAGTCTCCTACGAGCAGTACTTC,CASSYGGVSYEQYF
.,TRBJ1-4,TRBV5-1,TRBD1,TGCGCCAGCAGCCAAGTACAGGGGTTTAATGAAAAACTGTTTTTT,CASSQVQGFNEKLFF
.,TRBJ2-1,TRBV28,TRBD1,TGTGCCAGCAGTCTATTGGACAGGGGGCTAAATGAGCAGTTCTTC,CASSLLDRGLNEQFF
.,TRBJ2-3,TRBV29-1,TRBD1,TGCAGCGCTGGAGGGACAGGAACTAGCACAGATACGCAGTATTTT,CSAGGTGTSTDTQYF
.,TRBJ2-1,TRBV7-3,TRBD2,TGTGCCAGCAGCCCGCCGGGATTAGCGGGAGACTACAATGAGCAGTTCTTC,CASSPPGLAGDYNEQFF
once,TRBJ1-4,TRBV6-5,TRBD1,TGTGCCAGCAGTTTGCGACAGGGATTAAATGAAAAACTGTTTTTT,CASSLRQGLNEKLFF
.,TRBJ1-4,TRBV18,.,TGTGCCAGCTCACCACGCCCAGGGCGGGGTACTAATGAAAAACTGTTTTTT,CASSPRPGRGTNEKLFF
.,TRBJ2-7,TRBV28,TRBD2,TGTGCCAGCAGTTTAAGGAGAATGAGGGGAGGGGTCATGAACTACGAGCAGTACTTC,CASSLRRMRGGVMNYEQYF
.,TRBJ2-7,TRBV25-1,.,TGTGCCAGCAGTGAATCGACAGTCTACGAGCAGTACTTC,CASSESTVYEQYF
.,TRBJ2-2,TRBV30,.,TGTGCCTGGAGTGTATCAGTTCACACCGGGGAGCTGTTTTTT,CAWSVSVHTGELFF
once,TRBJ2-2,TRBV5-1,TRBD1,TGCGCCAGCAGCACCGGGACAGGGGGCAGGGAGCTGTTTTTT,CASSTGTGGRELFF
.,TRBJ2-3,TRBV29-1,.,TGCAGCGCCACCCCCGGGATACACACAGATACGCAGTATTTT,CSATPGIHTDTQYF
.,TRBJ2-7,TRBV6-5,.,TGTGCCAGCAGCGGGCCATCCTACGAGCAGTACTTC,CASSGPSYEQYF
.,TRBJ2-2,TRBV5-1,.,TGCGCCAGCAGCTGGGGGCGAGCGGGGACCAGTGACGGGGAGCTGTTTTTT,CASSWGRAGTSDGELFF
.,TRBJ1-4,TRBV7-8,.,TGTGCCAGCACTAGAACTCCGGGGGAAAAACTGTTTTTT,CASTRTPGEKLFF
.,TRBJ2-7,TRBV6-1,TRBD2,TGTGCCAGCAGTGAAAGGGCGCCACGGCTAGCGGGAGGGAGGGAGCAGTACTTC,CASSERAPRLAGGREQYF
.,TRBJ1-2,TRBV7-8,TRBD1,TGTGCCAGCAGCTCACCAGGGGGGGCTATGAGGGACTATGGCTACACCTTC,CASSSPGGAMRDYGYTF
.,TRBJ2-3,TRBV4-1,.,TGCGCCAGCAGCCAAGGCCAGGGATACACAGATACGCAGTATTTT,CASSQGQGYTDTQYF
.,TRBJ2-1,TRBV2,TRBD1,TGTGCCAGCAGTATAGCAGGGGGGCAGTTCTTC,CASSIAGGQFF
.,TRBJ2-6,TRBV19,.,TGTGCCAGTAGTATGGGAGGAGTCTCTGGGGCCAACGTCCTGACTTTC,CASSMGGVSGANVLTF
.,TRBJ1-5,TRBV9,.,TGTGCCAGCAGCGTAGATCAGGGGCAGCCCCAGCATTTT,CASSVDQGQPQHF
.,TRBJ2-7,TRBV5-1,.,TGCGCCAGCAGCGCGGGCTACGAGCAGTACTTC,CASSAGYEQYF
.,TRBJ2-2,TRBV5-1,TRBD2,TGCGCCAGCAGCTTGGGGGCGGCGGGAGTACGGACCGGGGAGCTGTTTTTT,CASSLGAAGVRTGELFF
.,TRBJ2-1,TRBV18,.,TGTGCCAGCTCACCTCCGGGTGGCAGGGCATGGAATGAGCAGTTCTTC,CASSPPGGRAWNEQFF
.,TRBJ2-7,TRBV23-1,TRBD2,TGCGCCAGCAGTCAATCGGGGACTGGCGGGGGAACCTACGAGCAGTACTTC,CASSQSGTGGGTYEQYF
few,TRBJ2-1,TRBV30,.,TGTGCCTGGTTACAGGGATTAAGCTCCTACAATGAGCAGTTCTTC,CAWLQGLSSYNEQFF
once,TRBJ1-1,TRBV2,.,TGTGCCAGCAGTGAATTCAGGGTTGAAGCTTTCTTT,CASSEFRVEAFF
.,TRBJ2-2,TRBV19,TRBD2,TGTGCCAGTAGTATAGATCAGATAGCGGGAATGAACACCGGGGAGCTGTTTTTT,CASSIDQIAGMNTGELFF
.,TRBJ2-7,TRBV4-2,TRBD1,TGTGCCAGCAGCCCCGGAGGGACAGGGGACTACGAGCAGTACTTC,CASSPGGTGDYEQYF